Below, one TCR beta chain is given with its context. Its target is not known. Sequencing used immunoSEQ multiplex PCR; TCRdb keeps in-frame clones, though not all of them. The sample lists approximately 1.4 million clones; 95% to 99% were seen once. These data originate in a study of shared clonotypes between healthy human individuals. Study results and caveats: Naive CD4 clonotypes overlapped across a handful of donors at approximately 5.3%.

CDR3 size: 13 residues. The V and J ends lost 4 bases and 5 bases respectively, with 12 bases between them. CDR1 is WNHNN and CDR2 is SYGVQD in the germline V gene (reference sequence). Sample: naive CD4+ T cells sorted from blood. Subset: CD45RA+ positively selected. The receptor's source is a man aged 25-45 years in good health. The chain couples TRBV10-1 to TRBJ2-7; D not resolved. The CDR3 loop is CASSAASLDEQYF. The DNA of the CDR3 is TGCGCCAGCAGTGCGGCCTCGCTGGACGAGCAGTACTTC.